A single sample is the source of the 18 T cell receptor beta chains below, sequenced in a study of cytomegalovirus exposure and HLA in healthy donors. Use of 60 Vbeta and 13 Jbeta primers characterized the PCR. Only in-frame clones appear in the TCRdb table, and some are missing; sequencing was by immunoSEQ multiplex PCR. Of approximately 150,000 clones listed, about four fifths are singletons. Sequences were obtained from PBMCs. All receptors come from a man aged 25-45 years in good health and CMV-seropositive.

The CDR3 nucleotides are TGTGCCAGCAGTTTAGATGCCAGGTTCACCGGGGAGCTGTTTTTT. The encoded protein is CASSLDARFTGELFF. This chain links TRBV28 with TRBJ2-2; unclear D gene. V was trimmed by 2 bases and J by 4 bases, leaving 11 bases between them. Per the germline V gene, CDR1 is MDHEN and CDR2 is SYDVKM. The CDR3 loop spans 15 amino acids.

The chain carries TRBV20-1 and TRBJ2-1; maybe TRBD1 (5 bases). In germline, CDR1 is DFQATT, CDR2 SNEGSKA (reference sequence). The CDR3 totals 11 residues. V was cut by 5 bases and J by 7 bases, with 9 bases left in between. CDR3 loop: CSASQDNEQFF. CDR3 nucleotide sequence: TGCAGTGCTTCACAGGATAATGAGCAGTTCTTC.

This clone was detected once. CDR3: CASSLGDRGSGYTF. Written as DNA, the CDR3 is TGCGCCAGCAGCTTAGGGGACAGGGGTTCTGGCTACACCTTC. This chain uses TRBV5-1 with TRBJ1-2, with 10 nucleotides matching TRBD1. Trimming at V came to 2 bases and at J to 7 bases, leaving 5 bases not matched to a gene. The CDR3 loop spans 14 amino acids. CDR1 and CDR2 from the germline V gene are SGHRS and YFSETQ.

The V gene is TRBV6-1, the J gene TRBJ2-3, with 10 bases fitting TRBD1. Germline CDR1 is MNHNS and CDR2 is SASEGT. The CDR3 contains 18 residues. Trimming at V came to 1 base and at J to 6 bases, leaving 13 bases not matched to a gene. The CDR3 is CASSEGLGWDRGVDTQYF. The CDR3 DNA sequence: TGTGCCAGCAGTGAAGGTTTGGGTTGGGACAGGGGAGTCGATACGCAGTATTTT.

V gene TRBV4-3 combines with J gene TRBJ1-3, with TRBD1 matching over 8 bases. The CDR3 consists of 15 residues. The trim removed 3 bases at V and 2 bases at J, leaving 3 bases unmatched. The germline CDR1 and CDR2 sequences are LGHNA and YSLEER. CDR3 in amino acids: CASSQGQVAGNTIYF. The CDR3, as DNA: TGCGCCAGCAGCCAGGGACAGGTAGCTGGAAACACCATATATTTT.

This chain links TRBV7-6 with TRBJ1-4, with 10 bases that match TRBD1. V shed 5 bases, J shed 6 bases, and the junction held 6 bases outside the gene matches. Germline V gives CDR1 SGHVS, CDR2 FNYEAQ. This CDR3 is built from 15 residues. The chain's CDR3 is CASSPRGTGDEKLFF. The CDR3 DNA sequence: TGTGCCAGCAGCCCCCGCGGGACAGGGGATGAAAAACTGTTTTTT.

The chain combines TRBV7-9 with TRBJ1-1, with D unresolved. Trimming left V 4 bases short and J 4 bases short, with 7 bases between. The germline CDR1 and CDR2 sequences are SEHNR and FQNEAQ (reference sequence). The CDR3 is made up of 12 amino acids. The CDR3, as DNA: TGTGCCAGCAGCTCCCCCGGCACTGAAGCTTTCTTT. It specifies CASSSPGTEAFF.

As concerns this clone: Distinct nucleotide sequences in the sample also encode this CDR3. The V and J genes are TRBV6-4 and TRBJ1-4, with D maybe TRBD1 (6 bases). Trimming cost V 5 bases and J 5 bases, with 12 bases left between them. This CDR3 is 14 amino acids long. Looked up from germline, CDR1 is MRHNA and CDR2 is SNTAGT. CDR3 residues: CASSPGTNNEKLFF. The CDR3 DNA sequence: TGTGCCAGCAGTCCCGGGACAAACAATGAAAAACTGTTTTTT.

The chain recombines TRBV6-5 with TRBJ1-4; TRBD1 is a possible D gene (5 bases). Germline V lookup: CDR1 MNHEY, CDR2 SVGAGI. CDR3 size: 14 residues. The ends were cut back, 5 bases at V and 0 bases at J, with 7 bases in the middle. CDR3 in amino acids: CASSPTATNEKLFF. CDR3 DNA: TGTGCCAGCAGTCCGACAGCAACTAATGAAAAACTGTTTTTT.

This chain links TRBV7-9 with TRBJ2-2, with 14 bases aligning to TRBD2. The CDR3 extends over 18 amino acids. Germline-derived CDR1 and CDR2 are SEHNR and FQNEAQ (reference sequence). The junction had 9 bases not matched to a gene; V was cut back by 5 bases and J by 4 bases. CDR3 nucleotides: TGTGCCAGCAGCAAAAGGACTAGCGGGAGGCAGGGCACCGGGGAGCTGTTTTTT. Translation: CASSKRTSGRQGTGELFF.

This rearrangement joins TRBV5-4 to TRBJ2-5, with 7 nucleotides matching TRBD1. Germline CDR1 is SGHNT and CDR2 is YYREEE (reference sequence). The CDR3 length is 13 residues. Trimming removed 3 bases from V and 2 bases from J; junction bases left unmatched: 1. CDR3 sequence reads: CASSSGQQETQYF. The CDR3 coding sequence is TGTGCCAGCAGCTCGGGACAGCAAGAGACCCAGTACTTC.

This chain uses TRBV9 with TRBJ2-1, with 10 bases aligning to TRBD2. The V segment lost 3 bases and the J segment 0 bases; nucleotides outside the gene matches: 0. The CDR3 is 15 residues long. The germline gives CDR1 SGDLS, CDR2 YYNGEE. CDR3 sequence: CASSASGSSYNEQFF. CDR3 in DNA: TGTGCCAGCAGCGCTAGCGGGAGCTCCTACAATGAGCAGTTCTTC.

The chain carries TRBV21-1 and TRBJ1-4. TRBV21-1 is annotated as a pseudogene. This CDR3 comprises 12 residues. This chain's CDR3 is CASSRANEKLFF. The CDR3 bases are TGTGCCAGCAGCAGAGCTAATGAAAAACTGTTTTTT.

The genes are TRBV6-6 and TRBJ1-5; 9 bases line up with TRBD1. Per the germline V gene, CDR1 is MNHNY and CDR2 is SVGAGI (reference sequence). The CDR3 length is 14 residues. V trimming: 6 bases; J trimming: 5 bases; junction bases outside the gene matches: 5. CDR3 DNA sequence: TGTGCCAGCAGCCGGGGACAGGGAGATCAGCCCCAGCATTTT. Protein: CASSRGQGDQPQHF.

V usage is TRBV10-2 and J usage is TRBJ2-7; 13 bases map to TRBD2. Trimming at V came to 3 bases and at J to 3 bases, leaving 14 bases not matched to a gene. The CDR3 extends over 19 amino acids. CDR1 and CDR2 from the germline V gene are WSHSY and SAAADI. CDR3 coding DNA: TGCGCCAGCAGTGAAACCGGACTAGCGGGAGTAACCCAGATCTACGAGCAGTACTTC. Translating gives CASSETGLAGVTQIYEQYF.

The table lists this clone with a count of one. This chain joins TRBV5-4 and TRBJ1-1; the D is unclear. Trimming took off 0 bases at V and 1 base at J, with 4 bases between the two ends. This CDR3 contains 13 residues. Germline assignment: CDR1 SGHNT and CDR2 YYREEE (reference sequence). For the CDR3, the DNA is TGTGCCAGCAGCTTGGCAGGGAACACTGAAGCTTTCTTT. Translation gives CASSLAGNTEAFF.

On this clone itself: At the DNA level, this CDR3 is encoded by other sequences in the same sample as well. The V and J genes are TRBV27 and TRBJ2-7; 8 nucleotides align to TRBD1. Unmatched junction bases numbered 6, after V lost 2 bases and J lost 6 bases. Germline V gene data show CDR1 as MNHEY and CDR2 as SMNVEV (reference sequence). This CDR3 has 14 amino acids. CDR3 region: CASSLGQGVGEQYF. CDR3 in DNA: TGTGCCAGCAGTTTAGGACAGGGAGTTGGCGAGCAGTACTTC.

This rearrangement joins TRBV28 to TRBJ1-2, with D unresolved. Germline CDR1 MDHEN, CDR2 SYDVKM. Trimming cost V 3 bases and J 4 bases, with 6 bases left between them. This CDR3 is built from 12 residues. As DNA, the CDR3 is TGTGCCAGCAGTTTGATCGGCTATGGCTACACCTTC. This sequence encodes CASSLIGYGYTF.